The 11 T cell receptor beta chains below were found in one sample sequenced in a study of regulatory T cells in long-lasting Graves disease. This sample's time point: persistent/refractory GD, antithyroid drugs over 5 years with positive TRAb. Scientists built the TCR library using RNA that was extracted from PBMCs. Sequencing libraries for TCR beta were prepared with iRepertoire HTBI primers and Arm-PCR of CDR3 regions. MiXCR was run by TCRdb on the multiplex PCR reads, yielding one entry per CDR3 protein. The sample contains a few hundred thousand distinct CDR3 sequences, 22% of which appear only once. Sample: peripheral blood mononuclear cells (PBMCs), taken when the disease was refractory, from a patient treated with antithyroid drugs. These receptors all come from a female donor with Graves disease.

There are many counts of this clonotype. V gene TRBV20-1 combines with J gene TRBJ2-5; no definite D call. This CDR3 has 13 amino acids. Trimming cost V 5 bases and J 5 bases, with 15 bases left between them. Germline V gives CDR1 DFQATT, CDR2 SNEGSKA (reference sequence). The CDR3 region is CSAPPSDVETQYF. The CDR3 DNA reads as TGCAGTGCTCCTCCTTCGGATGTGGAGACCCAGTACTTC.

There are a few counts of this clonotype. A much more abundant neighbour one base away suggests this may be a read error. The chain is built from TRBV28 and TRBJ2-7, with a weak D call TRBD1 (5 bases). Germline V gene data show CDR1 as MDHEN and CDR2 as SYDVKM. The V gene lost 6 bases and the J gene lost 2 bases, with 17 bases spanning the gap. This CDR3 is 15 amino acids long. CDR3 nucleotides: TGTGCCAGCAGGTTACCAGGAGACAGACCCTACGAGCAGTACTTC. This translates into CASRLPGDRPYEQYF.

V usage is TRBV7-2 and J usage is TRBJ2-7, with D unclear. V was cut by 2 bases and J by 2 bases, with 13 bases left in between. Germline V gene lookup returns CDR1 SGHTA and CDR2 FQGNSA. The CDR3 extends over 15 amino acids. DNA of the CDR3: TGTGCCAGCAGCTTAATAGTCTCCATACCCTACGAGCAGTACTTC. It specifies CASSLIVSIPYEQYF. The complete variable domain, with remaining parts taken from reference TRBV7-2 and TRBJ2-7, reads GAGVSQSPSNKVTEKGKDVELRCDPISGHTALYWYRQSLGQGLEFLIYFQGNSAPDKSGLPSDRFSAERTGGSVSTLTIQRTQQEDSAVYLCASSLIVSIPYEQYFGPGTRLTVT.

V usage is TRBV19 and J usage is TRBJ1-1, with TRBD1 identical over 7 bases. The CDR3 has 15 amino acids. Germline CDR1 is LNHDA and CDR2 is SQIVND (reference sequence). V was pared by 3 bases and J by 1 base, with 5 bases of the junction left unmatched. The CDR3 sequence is CASSIPQGTNTEAFF. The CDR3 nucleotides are TGTGCCAGTAGTATTCCACAGGGGACGAACACTGAAGCTTTCTTT.

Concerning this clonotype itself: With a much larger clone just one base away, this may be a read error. CDR3: CASSEGKGALLGYGYTF. In DNA form, the CDR3 reads TGTGCCAGCAGTGAAGGGAAAGGGGCCCTGCTTGGCTATGGCTACACCTTC. This chain links TRBV25-1 with TRBJ1-2, with D possibly being TRBD1 (5 bases). V was shortened by 2 bases and J by 4 bases, with 20 bases between the two germline ends. This CDR3 has 17 amino acids. Germline-derived CDR1 and CDR2 are MGHDK and SYGVNS.

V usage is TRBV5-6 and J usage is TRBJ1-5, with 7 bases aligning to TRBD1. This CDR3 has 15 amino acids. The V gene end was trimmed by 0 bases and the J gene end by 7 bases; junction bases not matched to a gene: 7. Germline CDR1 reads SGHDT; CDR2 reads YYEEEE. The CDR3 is CASSLGGGAEQPQHF. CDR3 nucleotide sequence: TGTGCCAGCAGCTTGGGAGGGGGCGCGGAGCAGCCCCAGCATTTT.

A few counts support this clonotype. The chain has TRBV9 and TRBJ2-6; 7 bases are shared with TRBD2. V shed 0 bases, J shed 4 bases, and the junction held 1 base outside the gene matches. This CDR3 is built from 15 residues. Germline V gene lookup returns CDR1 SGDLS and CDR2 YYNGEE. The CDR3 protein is CASSVVGGGANVLTF. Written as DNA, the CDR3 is TGTGCCAGCAGCGTAGTGGGAGGGGGGGCCAACGTCCTGACTTTC.

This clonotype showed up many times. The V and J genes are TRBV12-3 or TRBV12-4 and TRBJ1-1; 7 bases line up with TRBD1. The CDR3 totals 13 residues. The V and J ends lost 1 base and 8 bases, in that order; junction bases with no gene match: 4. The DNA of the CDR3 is TGTGCCAGCAGTTTAGGAACAGGGGCAGAAGCTTTCTTT. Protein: CASSLGTGAEAFF.

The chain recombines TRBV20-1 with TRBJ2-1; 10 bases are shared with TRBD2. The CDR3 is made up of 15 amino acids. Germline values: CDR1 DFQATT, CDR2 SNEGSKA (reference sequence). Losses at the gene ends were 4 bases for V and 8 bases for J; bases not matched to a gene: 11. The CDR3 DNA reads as TGCAGTGCTATCACGAAGGGACTAGCGCGGGATGAGCAGTTCTTC. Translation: CSAITKGLARDEQFF.

The CDR3 DNA is TGTGCCAGCTCACCAGAGGGACTAGCCCCGAACACCGGGGAGCTGTTTTTT. Amino acid sequence: CASSPEGLAPNTGELFF. The J gene is TRBJ2-2, the V gene TRBV18; TRBD2 aligns across 9 bases. Germline CDR1 is KGHSH and CDR2 is LQKENI. The V gene end was trimmed by 2 bases and the J gene end by 0 bases; junction bases not matched to a gene: 4. This CDR3 spans 17 amino acids.

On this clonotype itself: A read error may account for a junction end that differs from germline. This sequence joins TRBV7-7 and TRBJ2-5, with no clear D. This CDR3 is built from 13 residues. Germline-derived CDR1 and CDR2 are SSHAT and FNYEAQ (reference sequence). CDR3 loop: CASSVAREETQYF. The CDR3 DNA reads TGTGCTAGCAGTGTAGCCCGAGAAGAGACCCAGTACTTC. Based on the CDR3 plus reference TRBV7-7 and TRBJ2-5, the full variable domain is GAGVSQSPRYKVTKRGQDVTLRCDPISSHATLYWYQQALGQGPEFLTYFNYEAQPDKSGLPSDRFSAERPEGSISTLTIQRTEQRDSAMYRCASSVAREETQYFGPGTRLLVL.